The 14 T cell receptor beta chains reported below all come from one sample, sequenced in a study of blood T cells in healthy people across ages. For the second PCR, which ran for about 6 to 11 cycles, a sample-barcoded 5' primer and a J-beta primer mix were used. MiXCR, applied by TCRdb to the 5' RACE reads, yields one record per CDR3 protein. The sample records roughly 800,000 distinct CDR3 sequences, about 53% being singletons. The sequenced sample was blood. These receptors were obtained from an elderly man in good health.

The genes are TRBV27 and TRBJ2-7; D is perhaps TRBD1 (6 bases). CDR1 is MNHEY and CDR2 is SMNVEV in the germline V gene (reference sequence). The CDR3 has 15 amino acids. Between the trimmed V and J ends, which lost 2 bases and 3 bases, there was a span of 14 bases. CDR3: CASSLKTGPHYEQYF. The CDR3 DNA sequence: TGTGCCAGCAGTTTAAAGACAGGACCACACTACGAGCAGTACTTC.

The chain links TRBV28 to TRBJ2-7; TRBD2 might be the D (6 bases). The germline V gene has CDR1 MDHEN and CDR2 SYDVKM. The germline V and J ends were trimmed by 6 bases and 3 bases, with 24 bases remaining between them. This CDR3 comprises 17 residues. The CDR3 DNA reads TGTGCCAGCAGCTTAGCGACCTTTGGGGGGACTTTCTACGAGCAGTACTTC. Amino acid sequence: CASSLATFGGTFYEQYF.

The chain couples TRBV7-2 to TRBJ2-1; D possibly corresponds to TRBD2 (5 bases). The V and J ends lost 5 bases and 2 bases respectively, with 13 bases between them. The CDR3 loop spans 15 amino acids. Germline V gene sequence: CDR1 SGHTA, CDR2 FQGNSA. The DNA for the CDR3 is TGTGCCAGCAGCCCCGACTACTCTCCCTACAATGAGCAGTTCTTC. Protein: CASSPDYSPYNEQFF.

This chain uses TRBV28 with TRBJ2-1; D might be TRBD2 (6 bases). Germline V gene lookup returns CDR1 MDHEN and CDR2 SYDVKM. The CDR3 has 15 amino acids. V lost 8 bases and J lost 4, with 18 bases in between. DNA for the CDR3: TGTGCCAGCGGGCCTCGGGGGTCTCCGTACAATGAGCAGTTCTTC. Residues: CASGPRGSPYNEQFF.

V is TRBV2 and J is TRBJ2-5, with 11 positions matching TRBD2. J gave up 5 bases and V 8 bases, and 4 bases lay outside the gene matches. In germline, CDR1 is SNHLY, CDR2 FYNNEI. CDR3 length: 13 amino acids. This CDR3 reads CASLRLAGETQYF. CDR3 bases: TGTGCCAGCCTAAGACTAGCGGGGGAGACCCAGTACTTC.

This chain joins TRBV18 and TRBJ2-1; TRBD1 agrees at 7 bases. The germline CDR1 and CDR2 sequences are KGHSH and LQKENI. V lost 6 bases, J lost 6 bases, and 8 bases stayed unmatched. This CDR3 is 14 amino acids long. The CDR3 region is CASSPEQGFNEQFF. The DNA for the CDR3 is TGTGCCAGCTCTCCCGAACAGGGGTTCAATGAGCAGTTCTTC. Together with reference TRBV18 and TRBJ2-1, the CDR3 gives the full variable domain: NAGVMQNPRHLVRRRGQEARLRCSPMKGHSHVYWYRQLPEEGLKFMVYLQKENIIDESGMPKERFSAEFPKEGPSILRIQQVVRGDSAAYFCASSPEQGFNEQFFGPGTRLTVL.

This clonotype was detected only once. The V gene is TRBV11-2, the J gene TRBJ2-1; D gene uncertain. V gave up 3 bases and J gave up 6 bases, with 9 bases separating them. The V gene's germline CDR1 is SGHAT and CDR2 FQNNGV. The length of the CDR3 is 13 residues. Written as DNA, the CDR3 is TGTGCCAGCAGCTTTCGACTCCTCAATGAGCAGTTCTTC. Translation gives CASSFRLLNEQFF.

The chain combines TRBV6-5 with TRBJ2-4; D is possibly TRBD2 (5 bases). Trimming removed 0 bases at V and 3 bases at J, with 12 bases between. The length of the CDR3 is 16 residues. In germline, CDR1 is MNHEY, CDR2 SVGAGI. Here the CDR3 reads CASSYSVGAGKNIQYF. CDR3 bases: TGTGCCAGCAGTTACTCCGTGGGAGCAGGCAAAAACATTCAGTACTTC.

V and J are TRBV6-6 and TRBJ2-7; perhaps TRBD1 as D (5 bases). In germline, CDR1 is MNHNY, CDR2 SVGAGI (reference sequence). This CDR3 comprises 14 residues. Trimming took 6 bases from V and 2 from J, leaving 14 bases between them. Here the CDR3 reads CASSAGRGPYEQYF. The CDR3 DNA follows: TGTGCCAGCAGCGCCGGAAGGGGCCCCTACGAGCAGTACTTC.

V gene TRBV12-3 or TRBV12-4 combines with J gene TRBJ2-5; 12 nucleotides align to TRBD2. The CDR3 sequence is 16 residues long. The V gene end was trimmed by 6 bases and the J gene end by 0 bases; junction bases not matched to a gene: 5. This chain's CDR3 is CASSPRTSGNQETQYF. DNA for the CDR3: TGTGCCAGCAGCCCACGGACTAGCGGGAACCAAGAGACCCAGTACTTC.

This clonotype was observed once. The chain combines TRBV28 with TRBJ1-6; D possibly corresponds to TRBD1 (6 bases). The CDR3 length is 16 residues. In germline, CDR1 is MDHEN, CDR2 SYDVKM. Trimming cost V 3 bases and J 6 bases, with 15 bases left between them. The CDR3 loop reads CASSFPLGAGNSPLHF. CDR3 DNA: TGTGCCAGCAGTTTCCCGTTGGGGGCGGGTAATTCACCCCTCCACTTT. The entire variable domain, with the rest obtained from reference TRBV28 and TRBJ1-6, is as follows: DVKVTQSSRYLVKRTGEKVFLECVQDMDHENMFWYRQDPGLGLRLIYFSYDVKMKEKGDIPEGYSVSREKKERFSLILESASTNQTSMYLCASSFPLGAGNSPLHFGNGTRLTVT.

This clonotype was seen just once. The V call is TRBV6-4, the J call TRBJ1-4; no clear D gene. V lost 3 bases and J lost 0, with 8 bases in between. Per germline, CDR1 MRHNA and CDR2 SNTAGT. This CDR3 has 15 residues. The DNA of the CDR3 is TGTGCCAGCAGTGATGGGGTATCAACTAATGAAAAACTGTTTTTT. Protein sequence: CASSDGVSTNEKLFF.

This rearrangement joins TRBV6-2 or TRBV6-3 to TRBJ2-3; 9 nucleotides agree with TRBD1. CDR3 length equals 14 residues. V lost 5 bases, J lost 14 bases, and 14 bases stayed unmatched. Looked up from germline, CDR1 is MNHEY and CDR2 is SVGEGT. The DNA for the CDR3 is TGTGCCAGCAGTGCGGACAGGGGAGGCAGATACGCGTATTTT. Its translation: CASSADRGGRYAYF.

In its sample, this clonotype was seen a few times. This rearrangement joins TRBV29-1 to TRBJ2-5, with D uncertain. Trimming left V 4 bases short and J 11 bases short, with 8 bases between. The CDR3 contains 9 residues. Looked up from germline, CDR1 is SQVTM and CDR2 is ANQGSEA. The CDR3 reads CSVAAGQYF. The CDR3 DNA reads TGCAGCGTTGCTGCAGGACAGTACTTC.